This TCR beta chain comes out of a study of blood T cell repertoires in COVID-19. The overall study: Specimens from acute and convalescent COVID-19 originated in the United States, Italy and Spain. PBMCs, B-cell-depleted T cells, or T cells were the source of the cDNA or gDNA that made up the material.

The V gene lost 0 bases and the J gene lost 7 bases, with 13 bases spanning the gap. The CDR3 is 15 residues long. From germline, CDR1 is SGHRS and CDR2 YFSETQ. Using immunoSEQ multiplex PCR, the repertoire was profiled, and TCRdb retains in-frame clones only, with some absent. The sample lists about 220,000 clones, roughly 82% occurring once. The rearrangement uses TRBV5-1 and TRBJ1-4; D is uncertain. The clonotype originates from a woman in her 70s with acute or convalescent COVID-19. Sequenced sample: peripheral blood. CDR3 bases: TGCGCCAGCAGCTTGGCCCCCCTGGGAGGTGAAAAACTGTTTTTT. Protein sequence: CASSLAPLGGEKLFF.